Listed here are 31 T cell receptor beta chains from one sample, sequenced in a study of beta chain features in type 1 diabetes. Of the isolated RNA, all was reverse transcribed, and so the sequenced material was expressed TCRB transcripts. Sequenced by immunoSEQ multiplex PCR; TCRdb stores in-frame clones only, minus some. The sample has more than 250,000 clones, about a fifth seen once. Their target antigens are unknown. Broader study findings: Shorter TCRB CDR3s, moderately but significantly so, were found in Type 1 diabetes patients in all four CD4+ subsets.

The sequenced material came from naive CD4+ T cells from blood. Every receptor here comes from a woman aged 40 to 50 with type 1 diabetes.

V is TRBV7-9 and J is TRBJ2-5; 10 positions match TRBD1. The CDR3 totals 14 residues. The germline V gene encodes CDR1 SEHNR and CDR2 FQNEAQ (reference sequence). V lost 5 bases and J lost 3; bases outside the gene matches: 3. For the CDR3, the DNA is TGTGCCAGCAGCCCGGACAGGGGGAAAGAGACCCAGTACTTC. This gives the protein CASSPDRGKETQYF.

This chain links TRBV28 with TRBJ2-7; D not certain. CDR1 and CDR2 from the germline V gene are MDHEN and SYDVKM. Between the trimmed V and J ends, which lost 6 bases and 3 bases, there was a span of 9 bases. The CDR3 sequence is 12 residues long. The CDR3 protein is CASSLPLYEQYF. CDR3 DNA: TGTGCCAGCAGCCTACCCCTCTACGAGCAGTACTTC.

Only a few counts were recorded for this clone. This chain links TRBV29-1 with TRBJ1-2; possibly TRBD1 for D (5 bases). V lost 6 bases, J lost 8 bases, and 19 bases lay in between. CDR1 SQVTM and CDR2 ANQGSEA come from the germline V gene. The CDR3 runs 13 residues. The CDR3 loop reads CSVPSEGVYGYTF. The DNA for the CDR3 is TGCAGCGTCCCATCGGAAGGGGTCTACGGCTACACCTTC.

The table lists this clone with a few counts. The genes are TRBV7-9 and TRBJ2-1; 11 positions match TRBD2. The junction had 4 bases not matched to a gene; V was cut back by 2 bases and J by 10 bases. CDR3 length: 14 residues. The germline CDR1 and CDR2 sequences are SEHNR and FQNEAQ (reference sequence). The CDR3 sequence is CASSLIGLAGEQFF. CDR3 sequence (DNA): TGTGCCAGCAGCTTAATCGGACTAGCGGGCGAGCAGTTCTTC.

This clone was counted a few times. The chain recombines TRBV18 with TRBJ2-5, with D tentatively TRBD1 (5 bases). The germline V and J ends were trimmed by 2 bases and 2 bases, with 9 bases remaining between them. CDR3 length: 14 amino acids. Germline assignment: CDR1 KGHSH and CDR2 LQKENI. The CDR3 coding sequence is TGTGCCAGCTCACCAGTGGGGCGGCAAGAGACCCAGTACTTC. Translating it yields CASSPVGRQETQYF. Together with reference TRBV18 and TRBJ2-5, the CDR3 gives the full variable domain: NAGVMQNPRHLVRRRGQEARLRCSPMKGHSHVYWYRQLPEEGLKFMVYLQKENIIDESGMPKERFSAEFPKEGPSILRIQQVVRGDSAAYFCASSPVGRQETQYFGPGTRLLVL.

This clone turned up a few times. Here the CDR3 DNA reads TGTGCCAGCAGTTACTCGACTAGCGGGAGTGCCTACGAGCAGTACTTC. Its translation is CASSYSTSGSAYEQYF. V and J are TRBV6-5 and TRBJ2-7, with 12 bases identical to TRBD2. Germline assignment: CDR1 MNHEY and CDR2 SVGAGI. V trimming: 0 bases; J trimming: 2 bases; junction bases outside the gene matches: 2. CDR3 length: 16 residues.

This clone showed up just a few times. V and J are TRBV9 and TRBJ1-1; 9 positions agree with TRBD1. This CDR3 spans 15 amino acids. Per the germline V gene, CDR1 is SGDLS and CDR2 is YYNGEE. The V gene end was trimmed by 1 base and the J gene end by 5 bases; junction bases not matched to a gene: 6. The CDR3 is CASSVTTGGWTEAFF. The CDR3 DNA reads TGTGCCAGCAGCGTAACTACAGGGGGCTGGACTGAAGCTTTCTTT.

This chain connects TRBV29-1 to TRBJ1-6; 8 bases match TRBD1. V dropped 6 bases and J dropped 10; count of bases not matched to a gene: 8. Germline CDR1 reads SQVTM; CDR2 reads ANQGSEA. The CDR3 spans 13 residues. Here the CDR3 reads CSVSDREDSPLHF. The CDR3 DNA is TGCAGCGTCTCGGACAGGGAGGACTCACCCCTCCACTTT.

Remarks on this clone: The final CDR3 position lacks the conserved phenylalanine or tryptophan, pointing to a likely read error. The chain uses TRBV14 and TRBJ1-4; 7 positions match TRBD1. The CDR3 is 14 amino acids. With 7 bases clipped from V and 8 bases from J, the junction kept 10 bases outside the gene matches. CDR1 is SGHDN and CDR2 is FVKESK in the germline V gene. For the CDR3, the DNA is TGTGCCAGCAACCTCGGAGGGGGCATCGAAAAACTGTTTCTT. It codes for CASNLGGGIEKLFL.

This clone showed up just a few times. V usage is TRBV6-5 and J usage is TRBJ2-7; D not resolved. CDR3 size: 14 residues. Germline CDR1 reads MNHEY; CDR2 reads SVGAGI. V lost 4 bases and J 1 base, leaving 11 bases between the germline ends. In nucleotides, the CDR3 is TGTGCCAGCAGTTCGCCTACAGCTTCCTACGAGCAGTACTTC. It codes for CASSSPTASYEQYF.

This clone appeared a few times. The V gene is TRBV7-9, the J gene TRBJ1-2; possible D gene TRBD1, 6 bases. The CDR3 extends over 13 amino acids. Between the trimmed V and J ends, which lost 1 base and 3 bases, there was a span of 6 bases. Germline lookup yields CDR1 SEHNR and CDR2 FQNEAQ (reference sequence). The CDR3 DNA reads as TGTGCCAGCAGCTTAGGGACAGACTATGGCTACACCTTC. It yields the protein CASSLGTDYGYTF.

The V call is TRBV7-3, the J call TRBJ2-7, with D unclear. V was cut by 2 bases and J by 5 bases, with 10 bases left in between. CDR1 is SGHTA and CDR2 is FQGTGA in the germline V gene. The CDR3 sequence is 13 residues long. The CDR3 sequence: CASSLSRTNEQYF. CDR3 nucleotide sequence: TGTGCCAGCAGCTTATCTCGAACAAACGAGCAGTACTTC. Full variable domain (outside the CDR3, taken from reference TRBV7-3 and TRBJ2-7): GAGVSQTPSNKVTEKGKYVELRCDPISGHTALYWYRQSLGQGPEFLIYFQGTGAADDSGLPNDRFFAVRPEGSVSTLKIQRTERGDSAVYLCASSLSRTNEQYFGPGTRLTVT.

In nucleotides, the CDR3 is TGTGCCAGCAGCTTGGGGGGTGGACAGCCCAATTCACCCCTCCACTTT. Translation: CASSLGGGQPNSPLHF. This chain uses TRBV5-6 with TRBJ1-6; tentatively, D is TRBD1 (6 bases). CDR1 SGHDT and CDR2 YYEEEE come from the germline V gene. The CDR3 loop spans 16 amino acids. The V end lost 0 bases, the J end lost 7 bases, and 14 bases lay between the germline ends.

V usage is TRBV5-1 and J usage is TRBJ2-1; maybe TRBD1 (5 bases). The V end was cut by 0 bases, the J end by 9 bases, with 16 bases between. Germline assignment: CDR1 SGHRS and CDR2 YFSETQ. The CDR3 is made up of 15 amino acids. In DNA form, the CDR3 reads TGCGCCAGCAGCTTGGGACAGTCGACGAAGGTTGAGCAGTTCTTC. It specifies CASSLGQSTKVEQFF.

This clone has just a few counts. This sequence joins TRBV4-3 and TRBJ2-5; TRBD1 matches 9 bases. This CDR3 is 16 amino acids long. From germline, CDR1 is LGHNA and CDR2 YSLEER. V was pared by 1 base and J by 1 base, with 4 bases of the junction left unmatched. The CDR3 sequence is CASSQGSDRGQETQYF. The CDR3 DNA sequence: TGCGCCAGCAGCCAAGGGTCGGACAGGGGCCAAGAGACCCAGTACTTC.

This clone was counted between two and nine times. This rearrangement joins TRBV5-4 to TRBJ2-3; 7 bases are a match to TRBD1. The germline CDR1 and CDR2 sequences are SGHNT and YYREEE (reference sequence). V gave up 4 bases and J gave up 4 bases; unmatched junction bases: 6. This CDR3 has 14 residues. The CDR3 spells CASSDRQGADTQYF. The CDR3 nucleotides read TGTGCCAGCAGCGATCGACAGGGCGCAGATACGCAGTATTTT.

The chain carries TRBV9 and TRBJ1-5, with TRBD1 as a possible D gene (6 bases). CDR1 and CDR2 from the germline V gene are SGDLS and YYNGEE. The CDR3 covers 14 residues. Trimming cost V 7 bases and J 0 bases, with 11 bases left between them. In DNA, the CDR3 is TGTGCCAGCGGCCCAGGGGATAGCAATCAGCCCCAGCATTTT. Its translation is CASGPGDSNQPQHF.

The J gene is TRBJ1-2, the V gene TRBV29-1; no clear D. The ends were cut back, 7 bases at V and 2 bases at J, with 14 bases in the middle. This CDR3 is built from 13 residues. Germline loops: CDR1 SQVTM, CDR2 ANQGSEA. The CDR3 bases are TGCAGCGGAGGGAGTCAAGGGAACTATGGCTACACCTTC. This sequence encodes CSGGSQGNYGYTF.

J is TRBJ2-3 and V is TRBV5-6, with 8 bases matching TRBD2. V lost 3 bases to trimming and J lost 2 bases; unmatched junction nucleotides: 8. Germline CDR1 and CDR2: SGHDT and YYEEEE. The CDR3 consists of 16 residues. The CDR3 sequence is CASSSFSGTPTDTQYF. Written as DNA, the CDR3 is TGTGCCAGCAGCTCGTTTAGCGGGACCCCCACAGATACGCAGTATTTT. Looking up the rest from reference TRBV5-6 and TRBJ2-3 gives the full variable domain: DAGVTQSPTHLIKTRGQQVTLRCSPKSGHDTVSWYQQALGQGPQFIFQYYEEEERQRGNFPDRFSGHQFPNYSSELNVNALLLGDSALYLCASSSFSGTPTDTQYFGPGTRLTVL.

V and J are TRBV18 and TRBJ2-5; D possibly corresponds to TRBD2 (6 bases). Trimming removed 3 bases at V and 2 bases at J, with 16 bases between. The length of the CDR3 is 16 residues. Looked up from germline, CDR1 is KGHSH and CDR2 is LQKENI. CDR3 DNA: TGTGCCAGCTCACCGCGGGGCGCAGCTGGGCAAGAGACCCAGTACTTC. Its protein is CASSPRGAAGQETQYF.

This chain links TRBV4-1 with TRBJ2-5; D uncertain. The CDR3 spans 14 residues. Trimming pared 3 bases from V and 1 base from J, leaving 9 bases between. Germline assignment: CDR1 MGHRA and CDR2 YSYEKL. The CDR3 spells CASSQNLGQETQYF. In nucleotides, the CDR3 is TGCGCCAGCAGCCAGAACCTAGGCCAAGAGACCCAGTACTTC.

This clone has just a few counts. This rearrangement joins TRBV30 to TRBJ2-5; D is unresolved. V was cut by 4 bases and J by 2 bases, with 8 bases left in between. The CDR3 loop spans 12 amino acids. CDR1 GTSNPN and CDR2 SVGIG come from the germline V gene (reference sequence). The CDR3 DNA follows: TGTGCCTGGAACTCGGGTCAAGAGACCCAGTACTTC. It yields the protein CAWNSGQETQYF.

This clone was seen a handful of times. The chain couples TRBV9 to TRBJ2-1, with 8 bases aligning to TRBD1. The CDR3 has 16 amino acids. CDR1 is SGDLS and CDR2 is YYNGEE in the germline V gene. V was clipped by 2 bases and J by 3 bases; unmatched bases: 7. CDR3: CASSVAQGAGYNEQFF. The DNA of the CDR3 is TGTGCCAGCAGCGTGGCCCAGGGGGCGGGCTACAATGAGCAGTTCTTC.

Only a few counts were recorded for this clone. The chain has TRBV4-2 and TRBJ1-4, with D perhaps matching TRBD1 (5 bases). The germline V gene has CDR1 LGHNA and CDR2 YNFKEQ. CDR3 length equals 15 residues. V was trimmed by 1 base and J by 8 bases, leaving 14 bases between them. CDR3 in DNA: TGTGCCAGCAGCCAAGCCCCGATAAGGGGCGAAAAACTGTTTTTT. Its protein is CASSQAPIRGEKLFF.

This clone turned up a few times. The chain carries TRBV6-5 and TRBJ2-3; no clear D. V was clipped by 6 bases and J by 0 bases, with 7 bases between them. This CDR3 has 13 residues. Germline lookup yields CDR1 MNHEY and CDR2 SVGAGI. The CDR3 DNA reads as TGTGCCAGCAGCATTGGCAGCACAGATACGCAGTATTTT. Translating gives CASSIGSTDTQYF.

This clone occurred a few times. The chain is built from TRBV28 and TRBJ1-1; D is possibly TRBD1 (5 bases). The CDR3 has 15 residues. CDR1 is MDHEN and CDR2 is SYDVKM in the germline V gene. The V and J ends lost 6 bases and 5 bases respectively, with 19 bases between them. DNA for the CDR3: TGTGCCAGCAGCCCTCCCCGTCTGGAGGGGACTGAAGCTTTCTTT. Translation: CASSPPRLEGTEAFF. The complete variable domain, with remaining parts taken from reference TRBV28 and TRBJ1-1, reads DVKVTQSSRYLVKRTGEKVFLECVQDMDHENMFWYRQDPGLGLRLIYFSYDVKMKEKGDIPEGYSVSREKKERFSLILESASTNQTSMYLCASSPPRLEGTEAFFGQGTRLTVV.

In this sample, this clone turned up a few times. The J gene is TRBJ2-3, the V gene TRBV5-1, with a possible D match to TRBD2 (6 bases). V was cut by 4 bases and J by 3 bases, with 15 bases left in between. Per germline, CDR1 SGHRS and CDR2 YFSETQ. There are 15 residues in the CDR3. The CDR3 bases are TGCGCCAGCAGCCTTGATAGGGGAGGAACAGATACGCAGTATTTT. Its protein is CASSLDRGGTDTQYF. The whole variable domain, remainder taken from reference TRBV5-1 and TRBJ2-3, is KAGVTQTPRYLIKTRGQQVTLSCSPISGHRSVSWYQQTPGQGLQFLFEYFSETQRNKGNFPGRFSGRQFSNSRSEMNVSTLELGDSALYLCASSLDRGGTDTQYFGPGTRLTVL.

This clone was counted a few times. CDR3 region: CASSLIQGGNEKLFF. The CDR3 DNA is TGTGCCAGCAGCTTAATCCAGGGGGGTAATGAAAAACTGTTTTTT. The chain links TRBV7-9 to TRBJ1-4; the match to TRBD1 covers 7 bases. The germline V gene encodes CDR1 SEHNR and CDR2 FQNEAQ (reference sequence). This CDR3 has 15 amino acids. With V trimmed by 2 bases and J by 4 bases, 4 bases remained unmatched.

The chain is built from TRBV6-5 and TRBJ1-2, with TRBD1 matching over 7 bases. Trimming removed 6 bases from V and 12 bases from J; junction bases left unmatched: 13. Germline loops: CDR1 MNHEY, CDR2 SVGAGI. The CDR3 runs to 13 residues. CDR3 DNA: TGTGCCAGCAGCCCCTCCGGGACAGCGCATGACACCTTC. Amino acids: CASSPSGTAHDTF.

V and J are TRBV29-1 and TRBJ2-7; 7 bases map to TRBD2. CDR1 and CDR2 from the germline V gene are SQVTM and ANQGSEA. The CDR3 is made up of 12 amino acids. The V and J ends lost 6 bases and 3 bases, in that order; junction bases with no gene match: 5. CDR3 coding DNA: TGCAGCGTAAATGGGGGGGGCTACGAGCAGTACTTC. Its translation is CSVNGGGYEQYF.

The chain recombines TRBV10-3 with TRBJ2-1; 9 nucleotides agree with TRBD1. Germline V gene sequence: CDR1 ENHRY, CDR2 SYGVKD. This CDR3 has 15 residues. V lost 3 bases, J lost 8 bases, and 8 bases stayed unmatched. The CDR3 DNA sequence: TGTGCCATCAGTGACCCGGACAGGGGTCGGGATGAGCAGTTCTTC. This gives the protein CAISDPDRGRDEQFF.